The rows below give T cell receptor beta chains drawn from one sample of a study of blood T cell repertoires in COVID-19. Sequenced by immunoSEQ multiplex PCR; TCRdb stores in-frame clones only, minus some. The sample has a few hundred thousand clones; 65% to 90% are singletons. Sequencing used peripheral blood. The receptors derive from a man between 45 and 60 years old with active or convalescent COVID-19. Both conserved end residues are part of each CDR3. D genes are given only for firm matches. A clone size is listed for some rows: how often the clone was seen (once, few, many), or a class if it is expanded.

V	size	D	J	CDR3	DNA
TRBV5-5	NA	NA	TRBJ2-3	CASSSDRITQYF	TGTGCCAGCAGCTCGGACAGAATAACGCAGTATTTT
TRBV7-8	NA	TRBD1	TRBJ1-2	CASSFTGTGGYGYTF	TGTGCCAGCAGCTTTACCGGGACAGGGGGCTATGGCTACACCTTC
TRBV15	few	NA	TRBJ2-5	CATSRDRGTTAGTQYF	TGTGCCACCAGCAGAGATAGGGGAACCACCGCCGGGACCCAGTACTTC
TRBV30	NA	TRBD2	TRBJ2-3	CACTGTSGRDTQYF	TGTGCCTGCACCGGGACTAGCGGGAGAGATACGCAGTATTTT
TRBV30	few	TRBD1	TRBJ2-7	CAWNRGNSYEQYF	TGTGCCTGGAACAGGGGGAACTCCTACGAGCAGTACTTC
TRBV14	NA	NA	TRBJ2-1	CASSQATEYSYNEQFF	TGTGCCAGCAGCCAAGCTACGGAGTACTCCTACAATGAGCAGTTCTTC
TRBV24-1	NA	TRBD2	TRBJ2-3	CATSDLASGDTQYF	TGTGCCACCAGTGATTTGGCTAGCGGTGATACGCAGTATTTT
TRBV19	NA	NA	TRBJ2-5	CASSIGGRRETQYF	TGTGCCAGTAGTATAGGTGGCAGGAGGGAGACCCAGTACTTC
TRBV5-4	NA	NA	TRBJ1-1	CASSLHGEANTEAFF	TGTGCCAGCAGCTTGCACGGGGAAGCGAACACTGAAGCTTTCTTT
TRBV28	once	TRBD1	TRBJ1-5	CASSRADRDNQPQHF	TGTGCCAGCAGTAGAGCCGACAGGGACAATCAGCCCCAGCATTTT
TRBV30	NA	NA	TRBJ1-4	CAWSSRAGEKLFF	TGTGCCTGGAGTAGCCGGGCGGGTGAAAAACTGTTTTTT
TRBV7-8	NA	TRBD1	TRBJ2-7	CASSLDRGLSEQYF	TGTGCCAGCAGCTTGGACAGGGGGCTAAGCGAGCAGTACTTC
TRBV6-5	NA	NA	TRBJ2-1	CASSYGTPTYNEQFF	TGTGCCAGCAGTTACGGGACTCCTACCTACAATGAGCAGTTCTTC
TRBV6-1	once	TRBD1	TRBJ2-5	CASSDTGQLQETQYF	TGTGCCAGCAGTGACACGGGACAGCTTCAAGAGACCCAGTACTTC
TRBV9	NA	TRBD1	TRBJ2-2	CASSARLGQGRPGELFF	TGTGCCAGCAGCGCGCGGTTAGGACAGGGGCGACCCGGGGAGCTGTTTTTT
TRBV29-1	NA	NA	TRBJ1-2	CSVDSNYGYTF	TGCAGCGTTGACAGTAACTATGGCTACACCTTC
TRBV19	NA	NA	TRBJ2-2	CASTPGDITGELFF	TGTGCCAGCACCCCGGGAGATATAACCGGGGAGCTGTTTTTT
TRBV9	NA	TRBD2	TRBJ2-7	CASSANPSGPVYEQYF	TGTGCCAGCAGCGCAAATCCTAGCGGGCCAGTCTACGAGCAGTACTTC
TRBV19	NA	TRBD2	TRBJ2-3	CASSPVGSGTSDTQYF	TGTGCCAGTAGCCCCGTTGGTAGCGGGACGTCAGATACGCAGTATTTT
TRBV30	NA	TRBD2	TRBJ2-3	CAWSGTSATDTQYF	TGTGCCTGGAGTGGGACTAGCGCCACAGATACGCAGTATTTT
TRBV7-9	NA	NA	TRBJ2-1	CASSAQGPSNEQFF	TGTGCCAGCAGCGCTCAGGGGCCCTCCAATGAGCAGTTCTTC
TRBV7-6	NA	NA	TRBJ1-4	CASSSPAERFNEKLFF	TGTGCCAGCAGCTCCCCCGCCGAGCGCTTTAATGAAAAACTGTTTTTT
TRBV27	NA	TRBD1	TRBJ1-3	CASTDRGRNTIYF	TGTGCCAGTACGGACAGGGGTAGAAACACCATATATTTT
TRBV19	NA	NA	TRBJ2-2	CASKAGTSRGTGELFF	TGTGCCAGTAAAGCAGGGACCTCTCGGGGGACCGGGGAGCTGTTTTTT
TRBV12-3/TRBV12-4	NA	TRBD1	TRBJ1-5	CASSSLEGAPQHF	TGTGCCAGCAGTTCCCTAGAGGGGGCGCCCCAGCATTTT
TRBV2	NA	NA	TRBJ2-2	CASNLGAGELFF	TGTGCCAGCAACCTAGGAGCCGGGGAGCTGTTTTTT
TRBV29-1	NA	NA	TRBJ2-7	CSVEVSGLTYEQYF	TGCAGCGTTGAGGTGAGCGGGCTAACCTACGAGCAGTACTTC
TRBV19	NA	TRBD2	TRBJ2-7	CASSPGGGTYEQYF	TGTGCCAGTAGCCCCGGGGGAGGGACCTACGAGCAGTACTTC
TRBV6-5	NA	NA	TRBJ2-6	CASRDSSSGANVLTF	TGTGCCAGCAGGGACAGCAGCTCTGGGGCCAACGTCCTGACTTTC
TRBV6-5	once	TRBD1	TRBJ1-6	CASSPQTGTNSPLHF	TGTGCCAGCAGTCCCCAGACAGGGACCAATTCACCCCTCCACTTT
TRBV30	NA	TRBD2	TRBJ2-3	CAWSELAGEDTQYF	TGTGCCTGGAGTGAACTAGCGGGAGAAGATACGCAGTATTTT
TRBV10-3	NA	TRBD2	TRBJ2-1	CAISPGGARNEQFF	TGTGCCATCAGTCCCGGGGGGGCGCGCAATGAGCAGTTCTTC
TRBV27	NA	TRBD2	TRBJ2-3	CASTRLAGGTDTQYF	TGTGCCAGCACCAGACTAGCGGGAGGAACAGATACGCAGTATTTT
TRBV6-6	NA	TRBD2	TRBJ2-1	CASSWVAGGGEQFF	TGTGCCAGCAGTTGGGTAGCGGGAGGGGGTGAGCAGTTCTTC
TRBV5-5	many	NA	TRBJ2-5	CASSFMYQETQYF	TGTGCCAGCAGCTTCATGTACCAAGAGACCCAGTACTTC
TRBV6-5	NA	NA	TRBJ1-1	CASTPLGGGKRAFF	TGTGCCAGCACCCCCCTCGGGGGGGGTAAGCGAGCTTTCTTT
TRBV19	NA	TRBD1	TRBJ2-7	CASRNPGGTGPYEQYF	TGTGCCAGTAGAAACCCCGGCGGGACAGGGCCCTACGAGCAGTACTTC
TRBV7-9	NA	NA	TRBJ2-5	CASSPDTQETQYF	TGTGCCAGCAGCCCGGACACCCAAGAGACCCAGTACTTC
TRBV2	NA	NA	TRBJ1-2	CASFTGNYGYTF	TGTGCCAGCTTCACAGGGAACTATGGCTACACCTTC
TRBV11-3	once	NA	TRBJ1-6	CASSFWQAGSPLHF	TGTGCCAGCAGCTTTTGGCAGGCCGGTTCACCCCTCCACTTT
TRBV7-2	NA	TRBD1	TRBJ1-4	CASGDSPNEKLFF	TGTGCCAGTGGGGACAGCCCTAATGAAAAACTGTTTTTT
TRBV6-5	few	NA	TRBJ1-5	CASSYSGEHQPQHF	TGTGCCAGCAGTTATTCCGGAGAACATCAGCCCCAGCATTTT
TRBV6-5	NA	TRBD1	TRBJ1-5	CASSPDRSWPQHF	TGTGCCAGCAGCCCGGACAGGAGTTGGCCCCAGCATTTT
TRBV5-1	NA	TRBD1	TRBJ2-7	CASSPGQGGYEQYF	TGCGCCAGCAGCCCGGGACAGGGGGGTTACGAGCAGTACTTC
TRBV12-3/TRBV12-4	NA	NA	TRBJ2-3	CASRSEGDTQYF	TGTGCCAGCCGCAGCGAAGGAGATACGCAGTATTTT
TRBV5-1	NA	NA	TRBJ1-4	CASRATSGEKLFF	TGCGCCAGCCGCGCTACCTCGGGGGAAAAACTGTTTTTT
TRBV5-1	NA	TRBD1	TRBJ2-1	CASAYRPSGTGFLNEQFF	TGCGCCAGCGCATACCGACCCTCTGGGACAGGCTTTCTGAATGAGCAGTTCTTC
TRBV4-3	NA	NA	TRBJ1-2	CASSQVQGRRGYTF	TGCGCCAGCAGCCAAGTTCAGGGGCGCCGAGGCTACACCTTC
TRBV5-1	once	TRBD2	TRBJ2-7	CASSPDLAGPYEQYF	TGCGCCAGCAGCCCGGACCTAGCGGGGCCCTACGAGCAGTACTTC
TRBV27	NA	TRBD1	TRBJ1-1	CASKRQGGEDTEAFF	TGTGCCAGCAAGAGACAGGGTGGAGAGGACACTGAAGCTTTCTTT
TRBV4-1	NA	NA	TRBJ1-6	CASSRTSGTPNSPLHF	TGCGCCAGCAGCCGTACCTCCGGGACACCTAATTCACCCCTCCACTTT
TRBV5-4	NA	NA	TRBJ2-1	CASSLGGRSYNEQFF	TGTGCCAGCAGCTTGGGAGGTCGATCCTACAATGAGCAGTTCTTC